The clone carrying this T cell receptor beta chain was detected a few times. The antigen is undetermined. Each TCR beta cDNA library carried unique molecular identifiers. Some 500,000 cDNA molecules were obtained per 1 to 10 million input T cells. Each CDR3 protein gets one entry after TCRdb re-called the PCR reads with MiXCR. The table has hundreds of thousands of distinct CDR3 sequences, just under 30% seen once; the top ten hold roughly 0.54%. These data belong to a study of post-analysis software for immune sequencing data. In the study overall: Relapsing-remitting, secondary progressive and progressive-relapsing courses of multiple sclerosis were included.

Regarding the study as a whole: In patients, about 5 TRBV segments were more frequent than in controls, with TRBV5-6, TRBV5-1 and TRBV20-1 among them. The authors found that F measure strongly co-clustered same-batch samples.

Germline loops: CDR1 LGHDT, CDR2 YNNKEL (reference sequence). J lost 2 bases, V lost 4 bases, and 7 bases had no gene match. The CDR3 has 17 residues. The sequence derives from a girl aged 10 to 17 with multiple sclerosis. This chain uses TRBV3-1 with TRBJ2-7; 14 bases are a match to TRBD2. Sequences were obtained from blood. The CDR3 nucleotides are TGTGCCAGCAGCCGGGGACTAGCGGGAGCCAGACCCTACGAGCAGTACTTC. Its protein product is CASSRGLAGARPYEQYF.